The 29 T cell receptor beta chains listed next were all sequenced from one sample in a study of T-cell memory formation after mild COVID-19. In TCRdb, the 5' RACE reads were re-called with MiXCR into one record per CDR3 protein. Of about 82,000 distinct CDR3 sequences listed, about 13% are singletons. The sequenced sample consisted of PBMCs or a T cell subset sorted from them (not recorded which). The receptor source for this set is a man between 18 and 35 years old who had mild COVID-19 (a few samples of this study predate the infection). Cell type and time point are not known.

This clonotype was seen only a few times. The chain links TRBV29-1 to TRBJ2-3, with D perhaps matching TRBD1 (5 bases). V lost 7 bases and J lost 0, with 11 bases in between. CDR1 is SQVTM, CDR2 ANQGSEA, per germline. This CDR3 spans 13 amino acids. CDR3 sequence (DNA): TGCAGCGCGGCGACAGCGAGCACAGATACGCAGTATTTT. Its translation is CSAATASTDTQYF.

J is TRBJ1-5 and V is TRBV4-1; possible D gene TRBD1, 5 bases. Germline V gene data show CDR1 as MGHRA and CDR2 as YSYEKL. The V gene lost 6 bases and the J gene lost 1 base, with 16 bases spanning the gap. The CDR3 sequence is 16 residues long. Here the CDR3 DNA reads TGCGCCAGCAGATTGGGAGTGGGGGGGAGCAATCAGCCCCAGCATTTT. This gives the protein CASRLGVGGSNQPQHF.

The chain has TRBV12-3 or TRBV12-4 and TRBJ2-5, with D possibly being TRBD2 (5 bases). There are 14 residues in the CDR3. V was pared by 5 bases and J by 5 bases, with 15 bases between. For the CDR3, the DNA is TGTGCCAGCAGTCCCGCCGCCGGGATGGAGACCCAGTACTTC. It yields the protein CASSPAAGMETQYF.

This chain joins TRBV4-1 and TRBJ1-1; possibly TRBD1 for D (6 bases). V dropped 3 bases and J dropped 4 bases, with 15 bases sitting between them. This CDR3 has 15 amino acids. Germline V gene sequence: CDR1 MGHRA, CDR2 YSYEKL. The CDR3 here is CASSQAGTLGTEAFF. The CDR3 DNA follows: TGCGCCAGCAGCCAGGCCGGGACATTGGGCACTGAAGCTTTCTTT.

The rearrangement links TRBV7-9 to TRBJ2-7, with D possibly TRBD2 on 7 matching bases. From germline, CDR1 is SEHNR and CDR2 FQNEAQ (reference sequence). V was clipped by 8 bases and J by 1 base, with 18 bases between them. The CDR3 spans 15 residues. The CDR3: CASGTPGGRSYEQYF. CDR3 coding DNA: TGTGCCAGCGGAACCCCCGGGGGGCGTTCCTACGAGCAGTACTTC.

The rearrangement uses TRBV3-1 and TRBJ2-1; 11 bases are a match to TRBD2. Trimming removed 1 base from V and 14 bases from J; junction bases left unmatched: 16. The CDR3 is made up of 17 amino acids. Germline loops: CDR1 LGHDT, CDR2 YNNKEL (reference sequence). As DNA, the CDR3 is TGTGCCAGCAGCCAAGCCTCGCCCCTACTAGCGGGAGCCGGGGAGTTCTTC. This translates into CASSQASPLLAGAGEFF.

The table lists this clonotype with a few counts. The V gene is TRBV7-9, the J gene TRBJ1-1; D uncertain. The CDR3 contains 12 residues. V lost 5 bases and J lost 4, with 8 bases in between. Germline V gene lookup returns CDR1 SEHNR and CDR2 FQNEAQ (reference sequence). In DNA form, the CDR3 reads TGTGCCAGCAGCATAATAGCCACTGAAGCTTTCTTT. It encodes CASSIIATEAFF. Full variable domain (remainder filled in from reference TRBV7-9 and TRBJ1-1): DTGVSQNPRHKITKRGQNVTFRCDPISEHNRLYWYRQTLGQGPEFLTYFQNEAQLEKSRLLSDRFSAERPKGSFSTLEIQRTEQGDSAMYLCASSIIATEAFFGQGTRLTVV.

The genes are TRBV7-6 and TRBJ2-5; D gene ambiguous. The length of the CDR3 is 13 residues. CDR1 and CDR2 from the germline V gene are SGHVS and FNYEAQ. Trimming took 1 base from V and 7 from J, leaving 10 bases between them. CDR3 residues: CASSLGGERTQYF. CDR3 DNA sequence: TGTGCCAGCAGCTTAGGTGGAGAACGGACCCAGTACTTC.

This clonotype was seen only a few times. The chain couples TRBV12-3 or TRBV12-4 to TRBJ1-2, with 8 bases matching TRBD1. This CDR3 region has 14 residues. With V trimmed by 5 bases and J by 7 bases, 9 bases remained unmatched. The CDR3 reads CASSPIAGGFGYTF. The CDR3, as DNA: TGTGCCAGCAGTCCTATCGCAGGGGGCTTTGGCTACACCTTC.

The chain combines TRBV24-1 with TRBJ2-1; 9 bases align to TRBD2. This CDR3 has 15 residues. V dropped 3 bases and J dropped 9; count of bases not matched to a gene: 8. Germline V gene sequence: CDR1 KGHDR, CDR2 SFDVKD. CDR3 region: CATSDGRGGNGEQFF. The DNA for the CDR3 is TGTGCCACCAGTGATGGGCGGGGGGGCAACGGTGAGCAGTTCTTC.

Here the CDR3 reads CASSYAGQGGGYTF. The CDR3 coding sequence is TGTGCCAGCAGTTACGCAGGACAGGGTGGTGGCTACACCTTC. The chain couples TRBV6-2 or TRBV6-3 to TRBJ1-2; TRBD1 aligns across 8 bases. V dropped 2 bases and J dropped 7; count of bases not matched to a gene: 6. Germline values: CDR1 MNHEY, CDR2 SVGEGT. The CDR3 has 14 residues.

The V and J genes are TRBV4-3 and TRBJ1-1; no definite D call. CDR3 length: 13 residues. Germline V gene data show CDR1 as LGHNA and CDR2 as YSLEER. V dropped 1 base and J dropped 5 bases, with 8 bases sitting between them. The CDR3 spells CASSQVLGTEAFF. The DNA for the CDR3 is TGCGCCAGCAGCCAAGTCCTCGGGACTGAAGCTTTCTTT.

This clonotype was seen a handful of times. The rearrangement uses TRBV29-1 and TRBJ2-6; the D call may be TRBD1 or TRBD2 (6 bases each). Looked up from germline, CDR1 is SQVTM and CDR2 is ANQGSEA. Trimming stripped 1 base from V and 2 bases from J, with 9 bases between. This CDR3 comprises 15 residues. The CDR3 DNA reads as TGCAGCGTTGAAGTAGGGGGGACTGGGGCCAACGTCCTGACTTTC. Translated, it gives CSVEVGGTGANVLTF.

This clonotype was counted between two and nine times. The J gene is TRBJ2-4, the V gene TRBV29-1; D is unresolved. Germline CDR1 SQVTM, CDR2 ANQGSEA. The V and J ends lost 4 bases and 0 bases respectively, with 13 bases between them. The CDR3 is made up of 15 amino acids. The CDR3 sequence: CSVAGEELAKNIQYF. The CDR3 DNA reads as TGCAGCGTTGCTGGAGAAGAACTAGCCAAAAACATTCAGTACTTC.

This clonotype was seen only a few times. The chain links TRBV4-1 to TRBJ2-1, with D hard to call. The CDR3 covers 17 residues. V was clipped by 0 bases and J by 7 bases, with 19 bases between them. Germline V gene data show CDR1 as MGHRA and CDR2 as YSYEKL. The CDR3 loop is CASSQDENSLRLNEQFF. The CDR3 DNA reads TGCGCCAGCAGCCAAGATGAGAACAGCCTCCGTCTGAATGAGCAGTTCTTC.

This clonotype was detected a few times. As DNA, the CDR3 is TGTGCCAGCAGTTTAACTAGCGGGGGCCACCCCCATGAGCAGTTCTTC. Protein sequence: CASSLTSGGHPHEQFF. This chain links TRBV27 with TRBJ2-1; 11 bases fit TRBD2. The CDR3 extends over 16 amino acids. Germline V lookup: CDR1 MNHEY, CDR2 SMNVEV (reference sequence). With V trimmed by 2 bases and J by 8 bases, 8 bases remained unmatched.

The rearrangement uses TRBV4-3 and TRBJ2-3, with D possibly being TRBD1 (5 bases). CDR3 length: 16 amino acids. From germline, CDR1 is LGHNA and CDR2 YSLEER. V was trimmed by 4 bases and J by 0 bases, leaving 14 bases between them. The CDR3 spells CASSPQTGASTDTQYF. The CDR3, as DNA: TGCGCCAGCAGCCCTCAAACAGGAGCTAGCACAGATACGCAGTATTTT.

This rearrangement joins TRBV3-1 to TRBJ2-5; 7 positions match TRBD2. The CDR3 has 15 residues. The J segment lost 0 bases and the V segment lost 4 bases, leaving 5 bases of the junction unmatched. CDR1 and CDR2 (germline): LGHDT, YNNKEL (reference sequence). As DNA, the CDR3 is TGTGCCAGCAGCCCCGATGCGGGGGACCAAGAGACCCAGTACTTC. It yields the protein CASSPDAGDQETQYF.

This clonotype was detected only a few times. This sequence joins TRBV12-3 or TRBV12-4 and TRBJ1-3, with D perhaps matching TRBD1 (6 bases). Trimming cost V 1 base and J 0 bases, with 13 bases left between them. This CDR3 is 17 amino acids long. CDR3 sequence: CASSLGPGASSGNTIYF. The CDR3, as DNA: TGTGCCAGCAGTTTAGGTCCGGGGGCGAGCTCTGGAAACACCATATATTTT.

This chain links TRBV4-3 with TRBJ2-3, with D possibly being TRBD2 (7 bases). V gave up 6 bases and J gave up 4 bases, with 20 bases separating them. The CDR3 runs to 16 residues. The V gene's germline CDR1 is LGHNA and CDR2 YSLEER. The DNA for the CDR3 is TGCGCCAGCAGAAACGGGGGGCCGACTGGGGCAGATACGCAGTATTTT. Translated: CASRNGGPTGADTQYF.

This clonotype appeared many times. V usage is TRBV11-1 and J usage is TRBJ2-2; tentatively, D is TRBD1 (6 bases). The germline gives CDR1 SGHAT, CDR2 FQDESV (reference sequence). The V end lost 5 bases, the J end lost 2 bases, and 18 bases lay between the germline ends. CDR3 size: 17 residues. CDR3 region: CASSLGRGMVNTGELFF. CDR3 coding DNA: TGTGCCAGCAGCCTCGGCAGGGGAATGGTAAACACCGGGGAGCTGTTTTTT.

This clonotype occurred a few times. The CDR3, as DNA: TGTGCCAGCAGTTTAGTCCACCCCGGGGATGAGCAGTTCTTC. This translates into CASSLVHPGDEQFF. The rearrangement joins TRBV12-3 or TRBV12-4 to TRBJ2-1; weak D call: TRBD2 (5 bases). The CDR3 spans 14 residues. The V gene lost 1 base and the J gene lost 8 bases, with 12 bases spanning the gap.

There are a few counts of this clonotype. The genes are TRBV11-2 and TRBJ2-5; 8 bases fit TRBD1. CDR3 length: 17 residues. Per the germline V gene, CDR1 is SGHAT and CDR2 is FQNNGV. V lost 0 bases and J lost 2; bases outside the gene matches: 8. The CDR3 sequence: CASSLDFQGARQETQYF. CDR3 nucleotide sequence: TGTGCCAGCAGCTTAGATTTCCAGGGGGCGCGGCAAGAGACCCAGTACTTC.

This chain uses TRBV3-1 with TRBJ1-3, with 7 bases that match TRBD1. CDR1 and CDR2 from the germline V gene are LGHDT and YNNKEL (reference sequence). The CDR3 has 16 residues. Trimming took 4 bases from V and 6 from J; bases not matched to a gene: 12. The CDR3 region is CASSRATGAPPNTIYF. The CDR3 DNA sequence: TGTGCCAGCAGCCGGGCAACAGGGGCCCCTCCAAACACCATATATTTT.

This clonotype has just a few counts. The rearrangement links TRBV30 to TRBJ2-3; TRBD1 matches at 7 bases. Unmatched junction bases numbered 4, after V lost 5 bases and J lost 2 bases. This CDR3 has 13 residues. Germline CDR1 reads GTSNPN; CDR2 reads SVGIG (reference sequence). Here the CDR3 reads CAWSRGNTDTQYF. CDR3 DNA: TGTGCCTGGTCCAGGGGGAACACAGATACGCAGTATTTT.

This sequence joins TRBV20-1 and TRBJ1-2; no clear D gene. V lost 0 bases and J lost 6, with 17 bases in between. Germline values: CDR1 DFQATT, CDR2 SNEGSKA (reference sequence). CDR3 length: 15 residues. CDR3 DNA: TGCAGTGCTAGAGATGGTCGGGGTCGGCGGAATGGCTACACCTTC. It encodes CSARDGRGRRNGYTF.

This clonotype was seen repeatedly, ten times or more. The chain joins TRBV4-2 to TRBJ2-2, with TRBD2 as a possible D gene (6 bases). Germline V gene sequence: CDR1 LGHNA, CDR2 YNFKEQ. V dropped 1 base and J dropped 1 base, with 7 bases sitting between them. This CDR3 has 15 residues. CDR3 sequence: CASSQVEGNTGELFF. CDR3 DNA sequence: TGTGCCAGCAGCCAAGTGGAGGGGAACACCGGGGAGCTGTTTTTT.

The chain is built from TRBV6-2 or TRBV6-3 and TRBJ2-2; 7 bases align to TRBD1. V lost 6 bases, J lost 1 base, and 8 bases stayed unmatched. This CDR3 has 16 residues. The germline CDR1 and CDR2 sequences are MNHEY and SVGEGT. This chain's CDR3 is CASSQDRPENTGELFF. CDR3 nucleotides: TGTGCCAGCAGCCAGGACAGGCCCGAGAACACCGGGGAGCTGTTTTTT.

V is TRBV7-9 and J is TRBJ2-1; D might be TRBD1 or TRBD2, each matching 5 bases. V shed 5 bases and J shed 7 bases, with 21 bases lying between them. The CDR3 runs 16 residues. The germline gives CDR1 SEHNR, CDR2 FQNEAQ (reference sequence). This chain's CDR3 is CASSVPLGPWGNEQFF. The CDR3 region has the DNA TGTGCCAGCAGCGTACCACTGGGCCCCTGGGGGAATGAGCAGTTCTTC.